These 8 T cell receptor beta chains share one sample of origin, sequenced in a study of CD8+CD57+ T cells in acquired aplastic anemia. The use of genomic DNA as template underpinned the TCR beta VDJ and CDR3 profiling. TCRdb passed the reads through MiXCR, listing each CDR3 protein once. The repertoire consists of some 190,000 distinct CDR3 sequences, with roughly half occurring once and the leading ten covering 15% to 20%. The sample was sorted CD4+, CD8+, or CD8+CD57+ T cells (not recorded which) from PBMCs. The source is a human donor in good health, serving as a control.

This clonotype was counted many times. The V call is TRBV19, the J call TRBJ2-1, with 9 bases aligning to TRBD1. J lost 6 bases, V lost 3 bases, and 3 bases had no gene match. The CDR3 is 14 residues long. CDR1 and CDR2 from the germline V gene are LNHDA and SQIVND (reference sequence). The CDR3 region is CASSIRTGANEQFF. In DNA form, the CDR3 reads TGTGCCAGTAGTATTCGGACAGGGGCCAATGAGCAGTTCTTC.

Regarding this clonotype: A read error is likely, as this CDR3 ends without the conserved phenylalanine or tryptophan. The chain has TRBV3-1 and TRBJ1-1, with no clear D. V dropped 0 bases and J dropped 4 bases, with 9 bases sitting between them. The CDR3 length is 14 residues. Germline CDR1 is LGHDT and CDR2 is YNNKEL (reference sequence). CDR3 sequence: CASSQDVEATEAFL. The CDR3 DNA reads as TGTGCCAGCAGCCAAGATGTCGAAGCCACTGAAGCTTTCCTT.

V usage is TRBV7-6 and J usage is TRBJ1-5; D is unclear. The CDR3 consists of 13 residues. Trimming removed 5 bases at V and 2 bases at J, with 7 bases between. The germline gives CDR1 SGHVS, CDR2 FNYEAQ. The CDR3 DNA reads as TGTGCCAGCAGCAATGGGGGCAATCAGCCCCAGCATTTT. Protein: CASSNGGNQPQHF.

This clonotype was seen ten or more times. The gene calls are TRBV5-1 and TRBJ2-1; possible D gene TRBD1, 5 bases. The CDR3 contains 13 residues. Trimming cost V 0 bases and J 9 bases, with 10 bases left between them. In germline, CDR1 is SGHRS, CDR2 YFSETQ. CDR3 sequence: CASSLGQRSEQFF. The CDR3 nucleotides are TGCGCCAGCAGCTTGGGACAGAGGAGTGAGCAGTTCTTC.

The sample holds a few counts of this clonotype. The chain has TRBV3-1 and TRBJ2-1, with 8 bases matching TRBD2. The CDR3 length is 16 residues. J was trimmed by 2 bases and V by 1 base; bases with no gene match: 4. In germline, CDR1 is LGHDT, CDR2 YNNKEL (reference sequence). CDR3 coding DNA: TGTGCCAGCAGCCAAGGGGCGGGGGGCCCCTACAATGAGCAGTTCTTC. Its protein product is CASSQGAGGPYNEQFF.

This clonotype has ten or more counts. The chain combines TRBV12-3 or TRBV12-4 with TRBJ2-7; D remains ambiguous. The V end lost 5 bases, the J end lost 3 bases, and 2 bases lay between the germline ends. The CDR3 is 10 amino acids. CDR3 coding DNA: TGTGCCAGCAGTCTCTACGAGCAGTACTTC. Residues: CASSLYEQYF.

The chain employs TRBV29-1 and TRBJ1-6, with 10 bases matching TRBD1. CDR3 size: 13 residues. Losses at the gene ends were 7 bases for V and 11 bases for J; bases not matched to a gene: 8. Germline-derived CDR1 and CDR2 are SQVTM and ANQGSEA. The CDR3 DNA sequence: TGCAGCGCCCGGGACAGGGGACCGACACCCCTCCACTTT. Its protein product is CSARDRGPTPLHF.

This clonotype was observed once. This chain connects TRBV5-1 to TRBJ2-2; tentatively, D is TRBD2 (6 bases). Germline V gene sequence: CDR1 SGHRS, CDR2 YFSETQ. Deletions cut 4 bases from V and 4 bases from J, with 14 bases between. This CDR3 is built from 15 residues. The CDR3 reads CASSPTSLGTGELFF. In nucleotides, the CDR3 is TGCGCCAGCAGCCCGACTAGTTTAGGCACCGGGGAGCTGTTTTTT.